This entry features one T cell receptor beta chain sequence. The record originates from a study of blood T cell repertoires in COVID-19. Background on the study: T cells, B-cell-depleted T cells, or PBMCs provided the cDNA or gDNA that served as material.

The CDR3 covers 12 residues. V was clipped by 6 bases and J by 8 bases, with 13 bases between them. The table came from immunoSEQ multiplex PCR; TCRdb's copy has only in-frame clones and leaves some out. Of 100,000 to 150,000 clones listed, around 83% are singletons. The receptor's source is a middle-aged man with active or convalescent COVID-19. The V and J genes are TRBV12-3 or TRBV12-4 and TRBJ1-1; tentative D call: TRBD1 (5 bases). The source material was peripheral blood. The CDR3 region is CASRPGGGEAFF. CDR3 in DNA: TGTGCCAGCAGGCCCGGGGGGGGAGAAGCTTTCTTT.